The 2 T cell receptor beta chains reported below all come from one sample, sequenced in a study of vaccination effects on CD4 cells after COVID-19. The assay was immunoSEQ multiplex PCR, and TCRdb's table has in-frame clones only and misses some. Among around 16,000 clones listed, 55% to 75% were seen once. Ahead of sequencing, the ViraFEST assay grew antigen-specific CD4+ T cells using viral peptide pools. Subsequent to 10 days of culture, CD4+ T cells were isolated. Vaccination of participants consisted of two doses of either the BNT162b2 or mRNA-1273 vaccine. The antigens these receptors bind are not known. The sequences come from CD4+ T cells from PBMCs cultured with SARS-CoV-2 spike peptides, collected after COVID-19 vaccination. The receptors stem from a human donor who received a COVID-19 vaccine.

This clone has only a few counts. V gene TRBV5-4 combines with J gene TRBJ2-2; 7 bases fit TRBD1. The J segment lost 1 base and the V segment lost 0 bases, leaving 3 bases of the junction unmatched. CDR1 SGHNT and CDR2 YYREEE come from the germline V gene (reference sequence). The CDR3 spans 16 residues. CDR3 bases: TGTGCCAGCAGCTTGGGACAGGGTGAGAACACCGGGGAGCTGTTTTTT. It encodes CASSLGQGENTGELFF.

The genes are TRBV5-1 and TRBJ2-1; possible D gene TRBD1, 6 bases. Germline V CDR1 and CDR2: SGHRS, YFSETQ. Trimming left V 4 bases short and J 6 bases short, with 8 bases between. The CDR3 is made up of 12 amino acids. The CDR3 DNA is TGCGCCAGCAGCACGACAGGCAATGAGCAGTTCTTC. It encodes CASSTTGNEQFF.